The rows below give T cell receptor beta chains drawn from one sample of a study of CD4+ T cells in melanoma. Assay: immunoSEQ multiplex PCR; the TCRdb copy retains only in-frame clones and omits some. The sample has about 120,000 clones, around 93% seen once; the top ten hold 3% to 4%. Material for sequencing was peripheral blood. The receptors come from a human donor with melanoma. The CDR3 runs from the conserved cysteine through the conserved F or W. A D gene is named only where the DNA matches it firmly. Clone sizes are given selectively: once, few, many, or a class where the clone is expanded.

J gene	V gene	clone size	D gene	CDR3 protein	CDR3 DNA
TRBJ2-5	TRBV4-3	NA	NA	CASSQAFWQGTETQYF	TGCGCCAGCAGCCAAGCTTTCTGGCAGGGAACTGAGACCCAGTACTTC
TRBJ2-7	TRBV2	NA	TRBD2	CASRIGRLAGGSSYEQYF	TGTGCCAGCAGAATAGGGCGACTAGCGGGGGGGAGCTCCTACGAGCAGTACTTC
TRBJ1-1	TRBV6-1	NA	NA	CASSEGPLDTEAFF	TGTGCCAGCAGTGAAGGGCCCTTGGACACTGAAGCTTTCTTT
TRBJ1-4	TRBV30	NA	NA	CAWTTGHEKLFF	TGTGCCTGGACCACAGGGCACGAAAAACTGTTTTTT
TRBJ1-3	TRBV7-9	once	NA	CASSMLDAGNTIYF	TGTGCCAGCAGCATGCTGGACGCTGGAAACACCATATATTTT
TRBJ1-5	TRBV15	NA	TRBD1	CATSRDREGAAVQPQHF	TGTGCCACCAGCAGAGATAGGGAGGGGGCCGCGGTCCAGCCCCAGCATTTT
TRBJ2-3	TRBV7-9	NA	NA	CASSLEVTKKSTDTQYF	TGTGCCAGCAGCTTAGAGGTGACCAAAAAGAGCACAGATACGCAGTATTTT
TRBJ2-7	TRBV6-6	NA	NA	CASSNSGTLTYEQYF	TGTGCCAGCAGTAACTCCGGGACACTAACCTACGAGCAGTACTTC
TRBJ2-1	TRBV7-9	NA	TRBD1	CASSQAGTANEQFF	TGTGCCAGCAGCCAGGCCGGGACAGCCAATGAGCAGTTCTTC
TRBJ1-1	TRBV7-2	once	NA	CASSPGEGRLSEAFF	TGTGCCAGCAGCCCAGGGGAGGGGCGCTTGTCTGAAGCTTTCTTT
TRBJ2-3	TRBV19	NA	NA	CASSLRTDTDTQYF	TGTGCCAGTAGTCTCAGGACAGACACAGATACGCAGTATTTT
TRBJ2-5	TRBV19	NA	NA	CASTLVGSKTQYF	TGTGCCAGTACCCTGGTGGGGTCCAAGACCCAGTACTTC
TRBJ1-1	TRBV14	NA	NA	CASSQSLRGTEAFF	TGTGCCAGCAGCCAAAGCTTAAGGGGCACTGAAGCTTTCTTT
TRBJ2-5	TRBV4-1	NA	NA	CASSQELALGGETQYF	TGCGCCAGCAGCCAGGAACTCGCCCTTGGGGGTGAGACCCAGTACTTC
TRBJ1-2	TRBV18	NA	NA	CASSLDENYGYTF	TGTGCCAGCTCCCTGGACGAAAACTATGGCTACACCTTC
TRBJ2-7	TRBV7-2	NA	TRBD1	CASSQDRGPYEQYF	TGTGCCAGCAGCCAGGACAGGGGTCCCTACGAGCAGTACTTC
TRBJ1-4	TRBV28	NA	NA	CASSSQGWEKLFF	TGTGCCAGCAGCTCACAGGGTTGGGAAAAACTGTTTTTT
TRBJ2-3	TRBV15	NA	NA	CATSRSVEWYADTQYF	TGTGCCACCAGCAGATCCGTAGAATGGTATGCAGATACGCAGTATTTT
TRBJ2-5	TRBV7-2	NA	TRBD1	CASSLGTGGSETQYF	TGTGCCAGCAGCTTAGGGACAGGGGGCTCCGAGACCCAGTACTTC
TRBJ2-2	TRBV27	NA	TRBD2	CASSRRLRLAPNTGELFF	TGTGCCAGCAGTCGACGACTCCGACTAGCACCGAACACCGGGGAGCTGTTTTTT
TRBJ1-3	TRBV4-3	NA	TRBD1	CASSFSGTANSGNTIYF	TGCGCCAGCAGCTTCTCCGGGACAGCGAACTCTGGAAACACCATATATTTT
TRBJ1-1	TRBV7-3	NA	TRBD1	CASSLTGGQGASEAFF	TGTGCCAGCAGCTTAACTGGTGGCCAGGGGGCGTCTGAAGCTTTCTTT
TRBJ2-7	TRBV11-3	NA	TRBD2	CASSLDGRSREQYF	TGTGCCAGCAGCTTAGACGGGAGGTCTCGGGAGCAGTACTTC
TRBJ2-2	TRBV5-1	NA	TRBD2	CASSSTSGNTGELFF	TGCGCCAGCAGCTCGACTAGCGGGAACACCGGGGAGCTGTTTTTT
TRBJ2-6	TRBV29-1	NA	TRBD1	CSGLDRALGANVLTF	TGCAGCGGCCTTGACAGGGCCCTTGGGGCCAACGTCCTGACTTTC
TRBJ2-7	TRBV7-9	once	NA	CASSSGPSSYEQYF	TGTGCCAGCAGCTCGGGGCCGAGCTCCTACGAGCAGTACTTC
TRBJ2-3	TRBV6-1	NA	NA	CASSERVGTDTQYF	TGTGCCAGCAGTGAACGGGTAGGCACAGATACGCAGTATTTT
TRBJ2-2	TRBV11-3	few	NA	CASSPEGRGGELFF	TGTGCCAGCAGCCCTGAGGGGCGGGGCGGGGAGCTGTTTTTT
TRBJ2-4	TRBV4-3	NA	TRBD1	CASSQAGTGDLNIQYF	TGCGCCAGCAGCCAGGCTGGGACAGGGGACTTAAACATTCAGTACTTC
TRBJ1-1	TRBV30	NA	NA	CAWRPTKHTEAFF	TGTGCCTGGAGACCCACCAAGCACACTGAAGCTTTCTTT
TRBJ1-5	TRBV5-1	NA	NA	CASSMGWDGNQPQHF	TGCGCCAGCAGCATGGGGTGGGATGGCAATCAGCCCCAGCATTTT
TRBJ2-1	TRBV7-3	NA	NA	CASSLSPGLSLGNEQFF	TGTGCCAGCAGCTTAAGCCCGGGACTCTCCCTCGGCAATGAGCAGTTCTTC
TRBJ1-1	TRBV29-1	NA	NA	CSVEHRSRVRDTEAFF	TGCAGCGTTGAACATCGGAGTAGGGTAAGAGATACTGAAGCTTTCTTT
TRBJ2-3	TRBV7-9	NA	TRBD2	CASSLGSGGGTDTQYF	TGTGCCAGCAGCTTAGGATCGGGGGGGGGCACAGATACGCAGTATTTT
TRBJ2-1	TRBV7-2	NA	NA	CASSLLFAAGYYNEQFF	TGTGCCAGCAGCTTACTCTTTGCGGCGGGGTACTACAATGAGCAGTTCTTC
TRBJ1-3	TRBV5-1	NA	TRBD1	CASSRGQGAGNTIYF	TGCGCCAGCAGCCGGGGACAGGGCGCTGGAAACACCATATATTTT
TRBJ2-3	TRBV19	NA	TRBD2	CASSIPTSGDTQYF	TGTGCCAGTAGTATCCCGACTAGCGGGGATACGCAGTATTTT